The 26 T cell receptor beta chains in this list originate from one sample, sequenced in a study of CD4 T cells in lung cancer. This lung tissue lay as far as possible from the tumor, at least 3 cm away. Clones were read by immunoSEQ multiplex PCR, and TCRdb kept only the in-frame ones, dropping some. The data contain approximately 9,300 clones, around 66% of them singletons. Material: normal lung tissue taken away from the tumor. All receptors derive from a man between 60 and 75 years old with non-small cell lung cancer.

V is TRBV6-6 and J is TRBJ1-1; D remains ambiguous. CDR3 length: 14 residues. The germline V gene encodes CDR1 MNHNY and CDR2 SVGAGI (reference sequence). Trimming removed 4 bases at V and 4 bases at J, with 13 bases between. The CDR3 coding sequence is TGTGCCAGCAGTTTCTCGGGGAGGGCCACTGAAGCTTTCTTT. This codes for CASSFSGRATEAFF.

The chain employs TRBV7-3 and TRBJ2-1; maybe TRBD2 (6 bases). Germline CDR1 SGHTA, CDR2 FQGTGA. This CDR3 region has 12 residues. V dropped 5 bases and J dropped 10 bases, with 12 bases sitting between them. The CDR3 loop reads CASSADTSEQFF. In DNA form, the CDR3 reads TGTGCCAGCAGCGCCGATACTAGCGAGCAGTTCTTC.

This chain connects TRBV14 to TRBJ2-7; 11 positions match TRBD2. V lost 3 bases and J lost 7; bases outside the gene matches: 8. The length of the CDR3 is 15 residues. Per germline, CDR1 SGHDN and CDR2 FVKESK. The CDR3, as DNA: TGTGCCAGCAGCCAGGGTTGGACTAGCGGGTTAGAGCAGTACTTC. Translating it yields CASSQGWTSGLEQYF.

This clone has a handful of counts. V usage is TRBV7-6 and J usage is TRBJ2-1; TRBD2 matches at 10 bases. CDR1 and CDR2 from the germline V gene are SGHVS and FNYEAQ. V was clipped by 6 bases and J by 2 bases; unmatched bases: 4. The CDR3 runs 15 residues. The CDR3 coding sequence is TGTGCCAGCAGTTTCCTAGCGGGAGCCTACAATGAGCAGTTCTTC. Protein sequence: CASSFLAGAYNEQFF.

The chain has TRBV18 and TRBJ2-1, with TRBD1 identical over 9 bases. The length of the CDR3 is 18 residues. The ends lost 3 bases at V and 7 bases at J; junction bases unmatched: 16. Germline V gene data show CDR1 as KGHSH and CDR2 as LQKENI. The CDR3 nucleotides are TGTGCCAGCTCACCGCCGGTACACAGGGGGCGCCGGAGTAATGAGCAGTTCTTC. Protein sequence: CASSPPVHRGRRSNEQFF.

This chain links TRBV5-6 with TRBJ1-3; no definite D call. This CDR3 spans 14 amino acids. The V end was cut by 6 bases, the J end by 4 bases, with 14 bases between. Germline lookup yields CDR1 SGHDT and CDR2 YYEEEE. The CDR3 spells CASILAGVGNTIYF. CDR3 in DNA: TGTGCCAGCATCCTTGCAGGTGTAGGAAACACCATATATTTT.

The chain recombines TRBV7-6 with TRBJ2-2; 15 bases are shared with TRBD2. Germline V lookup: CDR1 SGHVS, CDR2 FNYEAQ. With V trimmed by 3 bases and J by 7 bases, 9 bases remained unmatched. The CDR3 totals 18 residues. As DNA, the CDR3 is TGTGCCAGCAGCTTGTATGGGACTAGCGGGAGGATGGTCGGGGAGCTGTTTTTT. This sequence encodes CASSLYGTSGRMVGELFF.

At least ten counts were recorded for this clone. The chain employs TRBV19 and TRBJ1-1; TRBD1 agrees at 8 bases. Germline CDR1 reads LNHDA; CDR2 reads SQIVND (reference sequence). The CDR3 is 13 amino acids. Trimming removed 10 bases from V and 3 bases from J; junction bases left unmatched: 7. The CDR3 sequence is CATTGGLDTEAFF. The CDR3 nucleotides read TGTGCCACAACAGGGGGTCTAGACACTGAAGCTTTCTTT.

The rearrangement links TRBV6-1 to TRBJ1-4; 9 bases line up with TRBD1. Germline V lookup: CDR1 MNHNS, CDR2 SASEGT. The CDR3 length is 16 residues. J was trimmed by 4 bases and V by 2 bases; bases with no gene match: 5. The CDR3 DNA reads TGTGCCAGCAGTGAAAGTATGGGACAGGGTAATGAAAAACTGTTTTTT. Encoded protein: CASSESMGQGNEKLFF.

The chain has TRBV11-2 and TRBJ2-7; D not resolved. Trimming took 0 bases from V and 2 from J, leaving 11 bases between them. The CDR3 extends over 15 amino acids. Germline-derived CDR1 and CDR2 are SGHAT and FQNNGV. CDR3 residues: CASSLEASAPYEQYV. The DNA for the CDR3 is TGTGCCAGCAGCTTAGAAGCGTCGGCACCCTACGAGCAGTACGTC.

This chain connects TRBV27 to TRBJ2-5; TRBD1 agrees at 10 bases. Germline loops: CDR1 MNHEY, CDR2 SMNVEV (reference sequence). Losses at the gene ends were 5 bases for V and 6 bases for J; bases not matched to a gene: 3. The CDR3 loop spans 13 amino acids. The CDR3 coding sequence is TGTGCCAGCAGTGTGGACAGGGGGAAGACCCAGTACTTC. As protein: CASSVDRGKTQYF.

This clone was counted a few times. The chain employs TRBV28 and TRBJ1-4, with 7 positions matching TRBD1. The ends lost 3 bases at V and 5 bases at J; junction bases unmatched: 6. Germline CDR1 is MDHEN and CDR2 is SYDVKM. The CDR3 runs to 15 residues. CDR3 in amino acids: CASSFLDRTNEKLFF. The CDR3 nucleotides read TGTGCCAGCAGTTTCCTGGACAGGACGAATGAAAAACTGTTTTTT.

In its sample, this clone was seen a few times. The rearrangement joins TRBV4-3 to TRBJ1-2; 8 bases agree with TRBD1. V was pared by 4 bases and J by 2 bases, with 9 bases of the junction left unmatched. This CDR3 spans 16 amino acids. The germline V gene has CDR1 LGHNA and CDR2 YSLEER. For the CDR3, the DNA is TGCGCCAGCAGCCGGAAAGGCGGACAGGGCAACTATGGCTACACCTTC. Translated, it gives CASSRKGGQGNYGYTF.

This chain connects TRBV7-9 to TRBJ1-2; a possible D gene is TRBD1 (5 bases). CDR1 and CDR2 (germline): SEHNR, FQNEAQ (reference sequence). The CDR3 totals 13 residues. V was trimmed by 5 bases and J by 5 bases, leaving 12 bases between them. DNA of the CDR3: TGTGCCAGCAGCGCCGGGGAGGGGTATGGCTACACCTTC. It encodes CASSAGEGYGYTF.

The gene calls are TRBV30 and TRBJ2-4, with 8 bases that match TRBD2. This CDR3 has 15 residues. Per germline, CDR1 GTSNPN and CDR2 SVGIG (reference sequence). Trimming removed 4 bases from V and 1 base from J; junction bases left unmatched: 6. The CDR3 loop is CAWNSGGFAKNIQYF. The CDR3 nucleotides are TGTGCCTGGAACAGCGGGGGTTTTGCCAAAAACATTCAGTACTTC.

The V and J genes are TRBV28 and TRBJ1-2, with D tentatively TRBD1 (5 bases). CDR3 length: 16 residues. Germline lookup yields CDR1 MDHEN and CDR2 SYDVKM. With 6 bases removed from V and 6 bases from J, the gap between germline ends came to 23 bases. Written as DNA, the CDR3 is TGTGCCAGCAGCCGGGCGCCAGGGCACGGCAGGGATGGCTACACCTTC. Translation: CASSRAPGHGRDGYTF.

The CDR3: CASSPGGETQYF. CDR3 nucleotide sequence: TGTGCCAGCAGCCCGGGGGGGGAGACCCAGTACTTC. The chain couples TRBV5-6 to TRBJ2-5; 8 bases align to TRBD2. After removal of 4 bases from V and 5 bases from J, the junction contained 1 base not matched to a gene. CDR3 length equals 12 residues. CDR1 and CDR2 from the germline V gene are SGHDT and YYEEEE.

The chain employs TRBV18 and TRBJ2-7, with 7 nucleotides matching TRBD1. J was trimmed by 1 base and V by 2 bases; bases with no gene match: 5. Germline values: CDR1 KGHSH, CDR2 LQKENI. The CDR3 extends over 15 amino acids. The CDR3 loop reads CASSPGKGASYEQYV. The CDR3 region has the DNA TGTGCCAGCTCACCAGGGAAGGGGGCGTCCTACGAGCAGTACGTC.

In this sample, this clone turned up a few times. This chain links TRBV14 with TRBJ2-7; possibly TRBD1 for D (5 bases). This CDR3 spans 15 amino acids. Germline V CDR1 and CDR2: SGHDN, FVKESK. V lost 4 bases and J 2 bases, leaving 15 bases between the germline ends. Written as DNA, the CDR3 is TGTGCCAGCAGCCCCCTCGGCAGGGATACCTACGAGCAGTACTTC. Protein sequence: CASSPLGRDTYEQYF.

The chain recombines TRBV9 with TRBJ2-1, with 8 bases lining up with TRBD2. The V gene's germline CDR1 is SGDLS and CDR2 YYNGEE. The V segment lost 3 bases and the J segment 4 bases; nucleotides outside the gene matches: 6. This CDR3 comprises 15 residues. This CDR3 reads CASSATLAAYNEQFF. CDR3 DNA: TGTGCCAGCAGCGCGACACTAGCGGCATACAATGAGCAGTTCTTC. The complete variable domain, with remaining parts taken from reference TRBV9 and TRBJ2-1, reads DSGVTQTPKHLITATGQRVTLRCSPRSGDLSVYWYQQSLDQGLQFLIQYYNGEERAKGNILERFSAQQFPDLHSELNLSSLELGDSALYFCASSATLAAYNEQFFGPGTRLTVL.

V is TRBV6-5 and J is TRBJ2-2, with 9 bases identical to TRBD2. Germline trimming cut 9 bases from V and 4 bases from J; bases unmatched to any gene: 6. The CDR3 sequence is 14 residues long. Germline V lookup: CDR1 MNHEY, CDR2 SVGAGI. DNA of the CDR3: TGTGCCAGTATAGCGGGAGAGAGCACCGGGGAGCTGTTTTTT. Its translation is CASIAGESTGELFF.

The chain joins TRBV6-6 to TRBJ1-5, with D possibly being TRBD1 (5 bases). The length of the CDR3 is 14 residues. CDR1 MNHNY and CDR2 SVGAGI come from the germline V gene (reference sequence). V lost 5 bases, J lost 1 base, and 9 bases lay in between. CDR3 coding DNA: TGTGCCAGCAGTCTGGACACGAGCAATCAGCCCCAGCATTTT. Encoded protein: CASSLDTSNQPQHF.

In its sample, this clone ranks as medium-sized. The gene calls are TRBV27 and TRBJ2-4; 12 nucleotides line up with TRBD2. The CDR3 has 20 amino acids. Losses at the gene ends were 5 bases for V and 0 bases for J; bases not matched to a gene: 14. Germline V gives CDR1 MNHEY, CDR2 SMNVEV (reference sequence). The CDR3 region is CASSQTSGRDVIGAKNIQYF. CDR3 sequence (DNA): TGTGCCAGCAGTCAGACTAGCGGGAGAGATGTTATAGGAGCCAAAAACATTCAGTACTTC.

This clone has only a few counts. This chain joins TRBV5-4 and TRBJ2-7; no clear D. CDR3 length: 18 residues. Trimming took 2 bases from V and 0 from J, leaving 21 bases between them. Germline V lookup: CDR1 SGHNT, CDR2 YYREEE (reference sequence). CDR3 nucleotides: TGTGCCAGCAGCTTCTCGTTGCGAGCGCCCCCCCTCTCCTACGAGCAGTACGTC. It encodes CASSFSLRAPPLSYEQYV.

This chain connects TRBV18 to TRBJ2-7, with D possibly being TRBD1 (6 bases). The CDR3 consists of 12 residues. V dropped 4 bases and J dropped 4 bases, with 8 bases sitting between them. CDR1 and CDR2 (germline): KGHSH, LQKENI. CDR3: CASSRQGYEQYF. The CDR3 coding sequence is TGTGCCAGCTCACGGCAGGGGTACGAGCAGTACTTC.

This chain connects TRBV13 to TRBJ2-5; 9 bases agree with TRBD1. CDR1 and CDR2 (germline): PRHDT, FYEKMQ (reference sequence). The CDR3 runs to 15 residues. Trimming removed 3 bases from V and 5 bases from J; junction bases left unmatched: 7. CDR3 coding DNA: TGTGCCAGCAGCTTCCGGACAGGGGCCTGGGAGACCCAGTACTTC. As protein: CASSFRTGAWETQYF.